This T cell receptor beta chain came from a study of shared clonotypes between healthy human individuals. This table comes from immunoSEQ multiplex PCR, and its TCRdb copy is limited to in-frame clones, with some not included. The table includes 520,000 or so clones, less than 85% detected once. CDR1 is PRHDT and CDR2 is FYEKMQ in the germline V gene (reference sequence). With 2 bases clipped from V and 7 bases from J, the junction kept 0 bases outside the gene matches. The CDR3 consists of 13 residues. V is TRBV13 and J is TRBJ2-1; 9 bases match TRBD2. The clonotype was recovered from a woman aged 40-49 years in good health. Some clones in this sample may be carry-over from other donors' samples. The sample taken for sequencing was PBMCs. CDR3 region: CASSLLAGNEQFF. The CDR3 DNA sequence: TGTGCCAGCAGCTTACTAGCGGGGAATGAGCAGTTCTTC.